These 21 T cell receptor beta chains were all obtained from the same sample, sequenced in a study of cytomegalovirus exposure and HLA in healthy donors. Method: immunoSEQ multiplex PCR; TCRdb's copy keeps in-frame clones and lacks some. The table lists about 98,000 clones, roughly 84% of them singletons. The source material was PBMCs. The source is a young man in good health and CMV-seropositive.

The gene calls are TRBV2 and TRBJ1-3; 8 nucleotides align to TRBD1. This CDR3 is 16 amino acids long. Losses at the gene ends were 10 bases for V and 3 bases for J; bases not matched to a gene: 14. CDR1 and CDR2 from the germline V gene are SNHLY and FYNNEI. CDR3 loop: CAILTRTGRGGNTIYF. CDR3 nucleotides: TGTGCCATCCTAACCAGGACAGGGCGTGGTGGAAACACCATATATTTT.

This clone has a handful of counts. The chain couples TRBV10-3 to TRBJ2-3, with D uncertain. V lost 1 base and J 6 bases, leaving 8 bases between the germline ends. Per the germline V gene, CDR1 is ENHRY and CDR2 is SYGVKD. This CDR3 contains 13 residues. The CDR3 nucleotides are TGTGCCATCAGTGAGTTCGTTTTGGATACGCAGTATTTT. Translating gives CAISEFVLDTQYF.

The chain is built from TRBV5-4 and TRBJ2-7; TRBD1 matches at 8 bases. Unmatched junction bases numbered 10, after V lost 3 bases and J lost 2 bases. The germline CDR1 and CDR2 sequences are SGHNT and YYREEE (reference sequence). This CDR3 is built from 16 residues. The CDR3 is CASSSTRDRQAYEQYF. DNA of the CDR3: TGTGCCAGCAGCTCAACCCGGGACAGGCAGGCCTACGAGCAGTACTTC.

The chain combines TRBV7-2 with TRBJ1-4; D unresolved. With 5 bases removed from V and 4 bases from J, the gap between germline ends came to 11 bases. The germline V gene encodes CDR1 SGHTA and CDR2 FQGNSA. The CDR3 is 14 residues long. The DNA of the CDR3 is TGTGCCAGCAGCCAGGCAGCCTATAATGAAAAACTGTTTTTT. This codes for CASSQAAYNEKLFF.

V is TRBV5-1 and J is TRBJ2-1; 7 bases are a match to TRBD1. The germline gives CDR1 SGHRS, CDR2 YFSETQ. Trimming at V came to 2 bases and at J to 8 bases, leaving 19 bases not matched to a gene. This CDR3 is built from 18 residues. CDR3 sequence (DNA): TGCGCCAGCAGCTTTTCTTCCAGGGGGTTCAGAGGGAGCGATGAGCAGTTCTTC. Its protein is CASSFSSRGFRGSDEQFF.

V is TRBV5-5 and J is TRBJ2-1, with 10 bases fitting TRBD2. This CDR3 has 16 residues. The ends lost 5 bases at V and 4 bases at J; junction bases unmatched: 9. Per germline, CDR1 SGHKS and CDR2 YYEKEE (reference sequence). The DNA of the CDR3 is TGTGCCAGCAGGGGGAGCGGACTAGCGGAATACAATGAGCAGTTCTTC. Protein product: CASRGSGLAEYNEQFF.

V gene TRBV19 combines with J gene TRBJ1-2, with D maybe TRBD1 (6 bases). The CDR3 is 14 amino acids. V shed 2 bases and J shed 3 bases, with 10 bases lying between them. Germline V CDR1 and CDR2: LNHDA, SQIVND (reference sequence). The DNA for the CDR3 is TGTGCCAGTAGTATATTAGGGGGGGACTATGGCTACACCTTC. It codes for CASSILGGDYGYTF.

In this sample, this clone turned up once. The CDR3 DNA reads TGTGCCAGTAGTATGAGGACTAGCGGTAACTACGAGCAGTACTTC. It is translated as CASSMRTSGNYEQYF. The gene calls are TRBV19 and TRBJ2-7; 10 bases are shared with TRBD2. Germline V gene lookup returns CDR1 LNHDA and CDR2 SQIVND (reference sequence). J was trimmed by 3 bases and V by 3 bases; bases with no gene match: 5. The CDR3 runs to 15 residues.

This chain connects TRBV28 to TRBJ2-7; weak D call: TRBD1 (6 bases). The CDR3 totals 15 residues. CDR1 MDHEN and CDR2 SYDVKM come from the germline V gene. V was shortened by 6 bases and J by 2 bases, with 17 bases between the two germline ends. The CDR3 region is CASSYRVRGTYEQYF. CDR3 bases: TGTGCCAGCAGCTACCGGGTTAGGGGGACCTACGAGCAGTACTTC.

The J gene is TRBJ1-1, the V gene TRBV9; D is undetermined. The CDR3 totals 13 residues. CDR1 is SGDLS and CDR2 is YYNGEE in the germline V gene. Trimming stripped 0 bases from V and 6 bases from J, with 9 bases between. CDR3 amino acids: CASSVEVEAEAFF. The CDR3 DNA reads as TGTGCCAGCAGCGTAGAGGTTGAGGCTGAAGCTTTCTTT.

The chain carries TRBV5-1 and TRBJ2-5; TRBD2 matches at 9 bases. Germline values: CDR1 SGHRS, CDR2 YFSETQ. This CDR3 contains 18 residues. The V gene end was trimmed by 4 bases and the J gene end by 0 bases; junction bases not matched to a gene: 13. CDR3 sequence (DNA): TGCGCCAGCAGCCGAAGGCTAGCGGGGCTTCAGTACCAAGAGACCCAGTACTTC. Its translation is CASSRRLAGLQYQETQYF.

CDR3 region: CASSPAYEQYF. For the CDR3, the DNA is TGTGCCAGCAGTCCAGCCTACGAGCAGTACTTC. V gene TRBV6-5 combines with J gene TRBJ2-7; no clear D. Germline V gene lookup returns CDR1 MNHEY and CDR2 SVGAGI. V shed 5 bases and J shed 2 bases, with 4 bases lying between them. This CDR3 has 11 residues.

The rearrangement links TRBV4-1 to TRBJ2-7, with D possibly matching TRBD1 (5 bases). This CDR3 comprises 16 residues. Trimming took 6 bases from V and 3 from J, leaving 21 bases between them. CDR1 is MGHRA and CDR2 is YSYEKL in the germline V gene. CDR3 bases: TGCGCCAGCAGTCAATCTACAGGAAAGGCCCTCTACGAGCAGTACTTC. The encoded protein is CASSQSTGKALYEQYF.

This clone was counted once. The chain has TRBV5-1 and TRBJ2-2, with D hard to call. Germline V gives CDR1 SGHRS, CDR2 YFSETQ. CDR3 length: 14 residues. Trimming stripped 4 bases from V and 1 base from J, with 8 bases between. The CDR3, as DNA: TGCGCCAGCAGCCAAAGACTGAACACCGGGGAGCTGTTTTTT. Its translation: CASSQRLNTGELFF. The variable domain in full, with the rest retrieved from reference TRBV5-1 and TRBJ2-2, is KAGVTQTPRYLIKTRGQQVTLSCSPISGHRSVSWYQQTPGQGLQFLFEYFSETQRNKGNFPGRFSGRQFSNSRSEMNVSTLELGDSALYLCASSQRLNTGELFFGEGSRLTVL.

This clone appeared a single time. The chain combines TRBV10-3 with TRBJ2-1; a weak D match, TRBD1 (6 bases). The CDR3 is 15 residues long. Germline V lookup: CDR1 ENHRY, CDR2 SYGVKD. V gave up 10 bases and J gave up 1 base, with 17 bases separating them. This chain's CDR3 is CATVDSEFSYNEQFF. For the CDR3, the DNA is TGTGCCACCGTGGACAGTGAATTTTCCTACAATGAGCAGTTCTTC.

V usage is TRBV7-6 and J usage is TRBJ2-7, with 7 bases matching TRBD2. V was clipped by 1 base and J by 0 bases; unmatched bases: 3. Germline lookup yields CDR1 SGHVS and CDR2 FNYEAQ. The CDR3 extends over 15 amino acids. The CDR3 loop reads CASSLVSGGSYEQYF. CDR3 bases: TGTGCCAGCAGCTTAGTGTCGGGGGGCTCCTACGAGCAGTACTTC.

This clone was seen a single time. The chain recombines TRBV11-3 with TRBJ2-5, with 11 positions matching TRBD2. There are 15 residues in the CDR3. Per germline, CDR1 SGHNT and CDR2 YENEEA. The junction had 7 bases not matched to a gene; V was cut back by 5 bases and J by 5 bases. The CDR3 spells CASSGRLAGRETQYF. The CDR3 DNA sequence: TGTGCCAGCAGCGGCAGACTAGCGGGGAGGGAGACCCAGTACTTC.

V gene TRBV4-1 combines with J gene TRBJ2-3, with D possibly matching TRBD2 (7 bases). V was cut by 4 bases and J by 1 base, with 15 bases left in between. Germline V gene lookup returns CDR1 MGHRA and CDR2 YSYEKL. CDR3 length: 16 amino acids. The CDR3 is CASSPPGGAGTDTQYF. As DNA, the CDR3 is TGCGCCAGCAGCCCGCCTGGGGGGGCTGGCACAGATACGCAGTATTTT.

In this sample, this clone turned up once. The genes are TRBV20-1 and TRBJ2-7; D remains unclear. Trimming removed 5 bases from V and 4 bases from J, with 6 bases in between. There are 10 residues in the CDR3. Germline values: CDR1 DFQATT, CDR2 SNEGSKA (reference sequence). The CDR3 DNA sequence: TGCAGTGCTTCAAAATACGAGCAGTACTTC. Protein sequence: CSASKYEQYF.

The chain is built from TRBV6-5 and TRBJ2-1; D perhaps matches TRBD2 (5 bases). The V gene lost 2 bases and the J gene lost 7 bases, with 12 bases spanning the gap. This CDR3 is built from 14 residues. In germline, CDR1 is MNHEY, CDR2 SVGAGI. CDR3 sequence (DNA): TGTGCCAGCAGTTACGTTGGTTCGGGGAATGAGCAGTTCTTC. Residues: CASSYVGSGNEQFF.

In nucleotides, the CDR3 is TGTGCCAGTTCGGACAGCCCTAATTCACCCCTCCACTTT. It is translated as CASSDSPNSPLHF. The J gene is TRBJ1-6, the V gene TRBV19; tentatively, D is TRBD1 (6 bases). CDR3 length: 13 amino acids. Between the trimmed V and J ends, which lost 8 bases and 6 bases, there was a span of 11 bases. The germline V gene has CDR1 LNHDA and CDR2 SQIVND (reference sequence).